Here is one T cell receptor (beta chain) with its context. Its target is not known. The data were taken from a study of T cell clonotyping in hematopoietic cell transplantation. Study findings and constraints: Few recipient clonotypes overlapped donors; over 95% were de novo at given depth. Pathologically expanded recipient clonotypes increased progressively from day 30 to day 180 as diversity fell.

The table came from immunoSEQ multiplex PCR; TCRdb's copy has only in-frame clones and leaves some out. The sample consists of about 4,400 clones, 65% to 80% of them appearing once. The CDR3 runs to 18 residues. Per the germline V gene, CDR1 is LNHDA and CDR2 is SQIVND (reference sequence). The ends lost 5 bases at V and 5 bases at J; junction bases unmatched: 16. The V and J genes are TRBV19 and TRBJ2-2, with TRBD1 matching 8 bases. The TCR comes from a male patient between 55 and 70 years old who had an allogeneic stem cell transplant, so the T cells may come from the graft donor. Some clones in this sample may be carry-over from other donors' samples. Here the sequenced sample was PBMCs, taken 100 days after allogeneic stem cell transplant. The CDR3 nucleotides are TGTGCCAGTAGTGATGAAGCTCGACAGGGGTCAAGTACCGGGGAGCTGTTTTTT. Amino acids: CASSDEARQGSSTGELFF.